This T cell receptor (beta chain) was recovered during a study of cytomegalovirus exposure and HLA in healthy donors (dated by TCRdb to the late 2010s). Describing the broader study: An earlier analysis of several hundred of the donors reported roughly 300 Gb of sequence data and some 100 million unique TCR beta sequences from some 180 million T cells. To decide whether each TCR beta V gene segment behaved as functional or pseudogenic, an earlier analysis of 587 of the donors relied on high-throughput TCR beta sequencing. Genome-wide SNP genotypes for about 65% of the roughly 670 donors were used in a later genetic analysis, which treated that subset as a discovery cohort. The later analysis used no new phenotypic data to find candidate immune exposures, relying instead on TCR beta sequences and their occurrence across donors. The study used immunosequencing to profile the T cell repertoires of approximately 630 subjects and linked those repertoires to cytomegalovirus serostatus. Among roughly 400 genotyped donors of the cohort, an average of around 240,000 unique TCR beta nucleotide sequences was sequenced per donor, of which 15% to 20% were non-productive. All discovery cohort repertoires had been generated on a single sequencing platform. A later analysis re-analyzed previously published TCR beta repertoires from 660 or so donors and added high-resolution HLA genotyping to study TCR occurrence patterns. Among the roughly 400 genotyped donors, approximately 77% belonged to the genetic ancestry cluster associated with self-reported Caucasian donors. Alongside the repertoire data, information on donor age, sex, ethnicity and CMV serostatus was compiled. Several DR-DQ haplotypes were treated as single units for association and clustering because of strong linkage in the cohort. Typing coverage varied by locus: roughly 620-640 donors for A, B, C, DRB1 and DQB1; roughly 510 for DQA1; around 610 for DPA1; approximately 470 for DPB1. A separate validation cohort of 90 to 150 different subjects was used in addition to the approximately 700-subject first cohort. To predict cytomegalovirus infection status, the study brought together high-throughput TCR immunosequencing, statistical association of individual TCRs with disease status, and machine learning. The aim of the study was to test whether cataloging public T cell receptors could identify signatures of past pathogen exposure. An early release that covered about 600 HLA-typed donors contained 250 to 350 gigabases of sequencing data and about 93 million unique TCR sequences. Class I and class II HLA loci were covered by the typing at four-digit resolution. Overall study results and their limits: In this cohort, only TCR beta chains were sequenced, and detectable features were limited by the absence of alpha or paired-chain data. In a later analysis, the rate of TCR association differed among HLA loci, with DRB1 alleles having the most associated TCRs and HLA-C alleles having the fewest. Over 15 rarely observed V segments, including chromosome 9 orphons, were excluded from the earlier analysis of almost 600 of the donors because counts were too low. It was suggested by the authors that the approach could potentially be generalized to other disease states and immunological phenotypes. Strong co-occurrence of HLA alleles, especially DR and DQ, made assigning TCR associations to individual alleles difficult. According to a later genetic analysis, donors in an Asian-associated ancestry cluster had fewer N-insertions in productive TCRs than the approximately 630-donor mean. Most CMV-associated TCR beta chains appeared to be HLA-restricted in a later analysis, and the HLA associations seemed to be driven largely by CMV exposure. A further reported finding was that TCR beta sequences accurately predicted the HLA-A and HLA-B alleles for most subjects in the first cohort. HLA typing was unavailable for some donors at each locus, so association tests used only the typed subset. Most TCR sequences were observed very rarely across donors, whereas some public TCRs were present in many individuals. The sequencing pipeline was judged likely to have produced a cluster of highly shared sequence variants as a technical artifact. Because the 87-base-pair reads could not distinguish some IMGT-functional V segments, including TRBV6-2 and TRBV6-3, those segments were excluded. Several of the top co-occurrence clusters appeared to be linked to parvovirus B19, influenza, CMV and Epstein-Barr virus, according to a later analysis. Correlated functional status among segregating V segments might be attributable to linkage disequilibrium, but an unknown experimental factor could not be ruled out. In an earlier analysis of about 600 of the donors, most TCR beta V segments appeared in productive rearrangements about 87% or about 30% of the time, broadly matching IMGT annotations. Immune exposure information for the cohort was limited to CMV serostatus. A later analysis found that HLA-associated TCR beta chains were more clonally expanded and had lower generation probabilities than equally common non-associated chains. Cytomegalovirus status was reported to be diagnosed by the classifier with high specificity and sensitivity in both the original and validation cohorts. Roughly uniform sequencing depth across donors was assumed in presence/absence analyses, although this assumption may not hold. An association between a missense DCLRE1C variant and V-gene and J-gene trimming of TCR beta chains was found in a later genetic analysis and replicated in an independent cohort. A total of fewer than 200 TCR beta chains were listed by the study as associated with cytomegalovirus. In a later analysis, about 16,000 TCR beta sequences were associated with specific HLA alleles at a false discovery rate of 0.05. In vitro tests confirmed that a few of the cytomegalovirus-associated TCR beta chains recognize cytomegalovirus antigens.

The cohort consisted of some 670 healthy bone marrow donors. Cohort members were all nominally healthy when sampled, although unrecorded immune exposures were likely present. The donor tested CMV seronegative, placing the donor among the 350 or so seronegative members of the cohort. Every donor gave a peripheral blood sample, and the peripheral blood mononuclear cells from that sample were used for TCR beta sequencing. The Qiagen DNeasy Blood Extraction Kit was used to extract genomic DNA from the blood cell samples. As to this clone: Which antigen it targets is not known. There are no base qualities to consult, and no much larger clone falls within one base.

The CDR3 holds 14 amino acids from the cysteine to the phenylalanine. Only the CDR3 DNA stays, 42 bases, in frame from base 1. From the germline V gene, CDR1 is SGDLS and CDR2 is YYNGEE. V and J lose 0 bases and 4 bases, and a span of 11 bases separates them. Libraries came from the immunoSEQ multiplex PCR assay. For the multiplex PCR, a mixture combining 60 forward primers for TCR Vbeta segments and 13 reverse primers for TCR Jbeta segments was used. A multiplex PCR assay on genomic DNA amplified the CDR3 region of rearranged TCR beta genes. On the Illumina HiSeq System, the amplified TCR beta libraries were sequenced as 87-base-pair reads. Per the original workflow: A later analysis tallied around 80 million unique TCR beta chains across the 660 or so repertoires, and 10 million to 11 million of those chains were shared by two or more donors. Raw reads were error-corrected and collapsed into unique sequences by a nearest-neighbor algorithm in which closely related sequences were merged to remove PCR and sequencing errors. V, D and J gene segments were assigned by aligning CDR3 sequences to IMGT reference sequences. For a sequence to be retained, a match of at least six nucleotides was required to both a V gene segment and a J gene segment. A rearrangement counted as productive if the CDR3 had no stop codons and remained in frame with V and J, and every other rearrangement counted as non-productive. Following IMGT convention, CDR3 was defined as the stretch from the second conserved V-encoded cysteine up to the conserved J-encoded phenylalanine. The earlier analysis of about 560 of the donors excluded any sequence lacking an unambiguous match to a single V gene segment. In an earlier analysis of several hundred of the donors, V segments were called functional above 56.7% productive rearrangements and were called segregating when the between-donor standard deviation exceeded 5%. A statistical classification framework was built for diagnosing cytomegalovirus status from the catalog of TCR beta chain sequences. A later analysis assigned V and J genes by comparing TCR nucleotide sequences with IMGT/GENE-DB human TR gene sequences. A later analysis assigned CDR3 sequences and most-parsimonious VDJ recombination scenarios with the TCRdist pipeline. In a later analysis, each TCR beta chain was defined by its CDR3 amino acid sequence together with its V-gene family, and reads lacking a unique V-gene family were excluded. A later analysis removed nearly 600 highly shared, low-generation-probability nucleotide sequences to deal with suspected cross-contamination and a sequencing artifact. In a later analysis, a clonal expansion index for each public chain was calculated from normalized within-repertoire ranks of inferred template counts. In a later analysis, generation probabilities were computed using a VDJ recombination model fitted to out-of-frame rearrangements, and the results were checked against IGoR. In a later analysis, hypergeometric tests were used to score TCR-TCR, TCR-HLA and TCR-CMV co-occurrence, with a repertoire-size bias correction applied to TCR pairs. A later analysis estimated false discovery rates by permuting HLA or CMV assignments 20 times. In a later analysis, co-occurring TCRs were grouped with DBSCAN, and TCRdist sequence similarity was added when clustering was performed within HLA-allele-positive subsets. Repertoires with fewer than 30,000 or more than 120,000 public chains, plus five repertoires with anomalous nucleotide sharing, were excluded from co-occurrence clustering. As stored in TCRdb, this immuneACCESS dataset retains in-frame rearrangements with V and J assigned. A fraction of the clones does not appear; measured against another copy, unresolved V genes explain less than half of the discrepancy, and the remainder lacks a known reason. V and J calls and clone size come straight from that table; D and trimming were deduced from the DNA. For this sample the table gives about 140,000 clones, of which over 65% were detected only once. The top ten clones comprise about 1.5% of the sample.

The V and J genes are TRBV9 and TRBJ2-7, with a tentative D gene TRBD1 over 5 matching bases. Sample: PBMCs. This receptor was identified in a man between 40 and 49 years old in good health and CMV-seronegative. The CDR3 region reads CASSVGAQGYEQYF. The nucleotide sequence is given as TGTGCCAGCAGCGTAGGGGCTCAGGGTTACGAGCAGTACTTC. Reference TRBV9 and TRBJ2-7 proteins supply the regions before and after the CDR3; the full variable domain is: DSGVTQTPKHLITATGQRVTLRCSPRSGDLSVYWYQQSLDQGLQFLIQYYNGEERAKGNILERFSAQQFPDLHSELNLSSLELGDSALYFCASSVGAQGYEQYFGPGTRLTVT.